Below, 27 T cell receptor beta chains from the same sample are listed, as sequenced in a study of blood T cells in healthy people across ages (dated by TCRdb to between 2014 and 2017). Preparation of the library involved 5' RACE. Sequencing used an Illumina HiSeq 2500. The second PCR ran for roughly 7 to 11 cycles and used a J-beta primer mix along with a sample-barcoded 5' primer. The raw public reads went through TCRdb reprocessing: fastp at Q25, MiXCR clone calling, in-frame beta chains kept. Every entry covers one CDR3 protein and lists the most common genes and DNA from its rows. The sample data list just under 750,000 distinct CDR3 sequences, and 20% to 25% of these were observed just once. 22% of the sample goes to the ten largest clones. Sequenced material: blood. The origin of the receptors is a man between 65 and 79 years old in good health.

This clonotype was seen only a few times. The CDR3 is CASSGGLAGIRRTQYF. Here the CDR3 DNA reads TGTGCCAGCAGCGGGGGACTAGCGGGGATTAGGCGGACCCAGTACTTC. This sequence joins TRBV7-2 and TRBJ2-5, with 13 nucleotides matching TRBD2. After removal of 5 bases from V and 7 bases from J, the junction contained 10 bases not matched to a gene. In germline, CDR1 is SGHTA, CDR2 FQGNSA. This CDR3 spans 16 amino acids.

The DNA of the CDR3 is TGCGCCAGCAGCCAAGGGACAAACAATGAGCAGTTCTTC. The encoded protein is CASSQGTNNEQFF. V is TRBV5-1 and J is TRBJ2-1, with TRBD1 as a possible D gene (6 bases). The CDR3 is 13 residues long. The V gene's germline CDR1 is SGHRS and CDR2 YFSETQ. The ends were cut back, 4 bases at V and 5 bases at J, with 10 bases in the middle.

This clonotype was seen a few times. The V gene is TRBV14, the J gene TRBJ2-5, with a weak D call TRBD1 (6 bases). Germline lookup yields CDR1 SGHDN and CDR2 FVKESK. The CDR3 is 13 amino acids. V was clipped by 5 bases and J by 2 bases, with 9 bases between them. The CDR3 is CASSKDRQETQYF. The CDR3 bases are TGTGCCAGCAGCAAGGACAGACAAGAGACCCAGTACTTC.

The CDR3 sequence: CASSQDGGQGNTEAFF. The CDR3 DNA reads as TGCGCCAGCAGCCAAGATGGGGGACAGGGGAACACTGAAGCTTTCTTT. This chain uses TRBV4-3 with TRBJ1-1, with TRBD1 matching 9 bases. V shed 0 bases and J 1 base; nucleotides not matched to a gene: 3. This CDR3 comprises 16 residues. Per germline, CDR1 LGHNA and CDR2 YSLEER.

Points on this clonotype: Mismatch with germline at one junction end may stem from a read error. This sequence joins TRBV7-6 and TRBJ2-4, with D possibly being TRBD1 (5 bases). Germline CDR1 SGHVS, CDR2 FNYEAQ. There are 17 residues in the CDR3. This chain's CDR3 is CVSSLGVWGSAKNIQYF. DNA of the CDR3: TGTGTCAGCAGCTTAGGGGTGTGGGGTTCAGCCAAAAACATTCAGTACTTC.

This clonotype appeared a few times. The chain combines TRBV29-1 with TRBJ2-1; D might be TRBD2 (6 bases). This CDR3 has 15 amino acids. V was shortened by 7 bases and J by 1 base, with 17 bases between the two germline ends. Germline CDR1 reads SQVTM; CDR2 reads ANQGSEA. The CDR3 DNA is TGCAGCGCGGGGGAGGAGAACAAATCCTACAATGAGCAGTTCTTC. Translating gives CSAGEENKSYNEQFF.

The chain has TRBV7-6 and TRBJ2-1; possible D gene TRBD2, 6 bases. V shed 8 bases and J shed 7 bases, with 18 bases lying between them. From germline, CDR1 is SGHVS and CDR2 FNYEAQ. This CDR3 is built from 14 residues. The CDR3, as DNA: TGTGCCAGCCGGCGGGGCGCTTTTTCTAATGAGCAGTTCTTC. Translation gives CASRRGAFSNEQFF.

This clonotype was picked up many times. This sequence joins TRBV20-1 and TRBJ2-7; D uncertain. This CDR3 is built from 13 residues. Trimming removed 1 base at V and 0 bases at J, with 7 bases between. In germline, CDR1 is DFQATT, CDR2 SNEGSKA (reference sequence). The CDR3: CSARGAVSYEQYF. The CDR3 DNA is TGCAGTGCTAGAGGCGCAGTCTCCTACGAGCAGTACTTC.

This clonotype occurred many times. This chain uses TRBV6-6 with TRBJ1-4; TRBD1 matches 8 bases. Germline values: CDR1 MNHNY, CDR2 SVGAGI (reference sequence). The CDR3 consists of 14 residues. V lost 5 bases to trimming and J lost 6 bases; unmatched junction nucleotides: 5. The DNA of the CDR3 is TGTGCCAGCAGTACCGCGACAGGGGATGAAAAACTGTTTTTT. Its translation is CASSTATGDEKLFF.

The chain has TRBV19 and TRBJ2-5; TRBD1 agrees at 8 bases. The closer fit of TRBJ2-7 to the DNA end suggests the J call may be wrong. Germline CDR1 is LNHDA and CDR2 is SQIVND (reference sequence). The CDR3 is 14 residues long. This CDR3 is CASAGQVASYEQYF. CDR3 nucleotides: TGTGCCAGTGCGGGACAGGTAGCCTCCTACGAGCAGTACTTC.

The chain is built from TRBV12-3 or TRBV12-4 and TRBJ2-3; D is uncertain. V lost 2 bases to trimming and J lost 0 bases, with 9 bases between them. CDR3 length equals 15 residues. Written as DNA, the CDR3 is TGTGCCAGCAGTTTAAACGGAGCGAGCACAGATACGCAGTATTTT. Translation gives CASSLNGASTDTQYF.

V is TRBV29-1 and J is TRBJ2-3; no definite D call. The ends were cut back, 3 bases at V and 1 base at J, with 14 bases in the middle. Germline V gene data show CDR1 as SQVTM and CDR2 as ANQGSEA. The CDR3 is made up of 15 amino acids. The CDR3 region has the DNA TGCAGCGTTGAGAACCCCTTCGCTGGCACAGATACGCAGTATTTT. Translated, it gives CSVENPFAGTDTQYF.

This chain joins TRBV6-6 and TRBJ2-3; 9 bases are a match to TRBD1. Trimming at V came to 6 bases and at J to 3 bases, leaving 7 bases not matched to a gene. The length of the CDR3 is 15 residues. In germline, CDR1 is MNHNY, CDR2 SVGAGI (reference sequence). Here the CDR3 reads CASSRDRVGTDTQYF. CDR3 nucleotide sequence: TGTGCCAGCAGCCGGGACAGGGTAGGAACAGATACGCAGTATTTT.

This clonotype was observed a handful of times. CDR3 in amino acids: CASIHRGRGYGYTF. CDR3 nucleotides: TGTGCCAGCATCCACAGGGGGCGCGGCTATGGCTACACCTTC. The chain links TRBV28 to TRBJ1-2; 9 bases line up with TRBD1. This CDR3 spans 14 amino acids. In germline, CDR1 is MDHEN, CDR2 SYDVKM. V dropped 7 bases and J dropped 4; count of bases not matched to a gene: 7.

The chain couples TRBV20-1 to TRBJ2-1, with 14 bases lining up with TRBD2. The V gene end was trimmed by 6 bases and the J gene end by 7 bases; junction bases not matched to a gene: 5. This CDR3 spans 14 amino acids. Germline V gene sequence: CDR1 DFQATT, CDR2 SNEGSKA (reference sequence). The CDR3 DNA reads TGCAGTGCAATGACTAGCGGGAGGGGAAATGAGCAGTTCTTC. Translating gives CSAMTSGRGNEQFF.

V is TRBV18 and J is TRBJ1-1; 8 bases agree with TRBD1. The CDR3 spans 15 residues. The J segment lost 3 bases and the V segment lost 5 bases, leaving 8 bases of the junction unmatched. Germline lookup yields CDR1 KGHSH and CDR2 LQKENI. In DNA, the CDR3 is TGTGCCAGCTCAGCAGGCACAGGGGGGTACACTGAAGCTTTCTTT. Amino acid sequence: CASSAGTGGYTEAFF.

The chain couples TRBV4-1 to TRBJ1-2, with D unresolved. V gave up 1 base and J gave up 0 bases, with 15 bases separating them. Germline V lookup: CDR1 MGHRA, CDR2 YSYEKL. The CDR3 has 17 amino acids. This CDR3 is CASSQAMREGANYGYTF. Here the CDR3 DNA reads TGCGCCAGCAGCCAAGCTATGAGGGAAGGAGCTAACTATGGCTACACCTTC.

This sequence joins TRBV29-1 and TRBJ2-1; 9 positions agree with TRBD2. Losses at the gene ends were 6 bases for V and 8 bases for J; bases not matched to a gene: 14. In germline, CDR1 is SQVTM, CDR2 ANQGSEA. This CDR3 comprises 15 residues. The CDR3 sequence is CSVRVGLASIDEQFF. For the CDR3, the DNA is TGCAGCGTCCGTGTAGGACTAGCGAGTATAGATGAGCAGTTCTTC.

The V and J genes are TRBV24-1 and TRBJ1-2; tentatively, D is TRBD1 (5 bases). This CDR3 has 15 amino acids. V was shortened by 6 bases and J by 2 bases, with 15 bases between the two germline ends. Germline V gives CDR1 KGHDR, CDR2 SFDVKD. The CDR3 loop is CATSFGQFLNYGYTF. As DNA, the CDR3 is TGTGCCACCAGTTTTGGACAATTTCTAAACTATGGCTACACCTTC.

This chain joins TRBV9 and TRBJ1-1; weak D call: TRBD1 (6 bases). V lost 6 bases to trimming and J lost 4 bases, with 16 bases between them. CDR3 length equals 14 residues. CDR1 and CDR2 from the germline V gene are SGDLS and YYNGEE. The CDR3 nucleotides read TGTGCCAGCAATCGGGACACTCGGACCACTGAAGCTTTCTTT. It is translated as CASNRDTRTTEAFF.

This clonotype showed up just a few times. V is TRBV29-1 and J is TRBJ2-4; D gene unclear. Between the trimmed V and J ends, which lost 0 bases and 0 bases, there was a span of 6 bases. Germline lookup yields CDR1 SQVTM and CDR2 ANQGSEA. The CDR3 is 14 amino acids. The DNA for the CDR3 is TGCAGCGTTGAAGATTCCCGAGCCAAAAACATTCAGTACTTC. Its protein product is CSVEDSRAKNIQYF. Supplemented by reference TRBV29-1 and TRBJ2-4, the full variable domain reads SAVISQKPSRDICQRGTSLTIQCQVDSQVTMMFWYRQQPGQSLTLIATANQGSEATYESGFVIDKFPISRPNLTFSTLTVSNMSPEDSSIYLCSVEDSRAKNIQYFGAGTRLSVL.

This clonotype was observed at least ten times. This chain links TRBV11-2 with TRBJ1-3, with D possibly TRBD1 on 5 matching bases. The CDR3 sequence is 14 residues long. V shed 6 bases and J shed 0 bases, with 9 bases lying between them. CDR1 and CDR2 (germline): SGHAT, FQNNGV. The CDR3 DNA follows: TGTGCCAGCAGACTGGGGGGCTCTGGAAACACCATATATTTT. Residues: CASRLGGSGNTIYF.

This clonotype was counted between two and nine times. The chain is built from TRBV28 and TRBJ2-7; D might be TRBD1 or TRBD2, each matching 5 bases. V was trimmed by 10 bases and J by 2 bases, leaving 18 bases between them. The CDR3 contains 14 residues. The germline V gene encodes CDR1 MDHEN and CDR2 SYDVKM. The CDR3 region is CATHYGGEAYEQYF. Here the CDR3 DNA reads TGTGCCACCCACTATGGGGGAGAGGCCTACGAGCAGTACTTC.

This clonotype was seen more than once but under ten times. This chain joins TRBV5-1 and TRBJ1-4; 7 nucleotides agree with TRBD1. The CDR3 runs 15 residues. V shed 4 bases, J shed 7 bases, and the junction held 10 bases outside the gene matches. Germline V gives CDR1 SGHRS, CDR2 YFSETQ. CDR3 nucleotides: TGCGCCAGCAGCCGATATGGAGGGGGCGGTGAAAAACTGTTTTTT. Translation: CASSRYGGGGEKLFF. Complete variable domain (other parts from reference TRBV5-1 and TRBJ1-4): KAGVTQTPRYLIKTRGQQVTLSCSPISGHRSVSWYQQTPGQGLQFLFEYFSETQRNKGNFPGRFSGRQFSNSRSEMNVSTLELGDSALYLCASSRYGGGGEKLFFGSGTQLSVL.

This clonotype appeared a few times. A much bigger clone sits one base away, suggesting this may be a read error. The chain has TRBV16 and TRBJ1-1; tentative D call: TRBD1 (5 bases). The CDR3 length is 15 residues. Germline CDR1 KGHSY, CDR2 FQNENV. DNA of the CDR3: TGTGCCAGCACCCCGAGGGGTTGGGGGAGCACTGAAGCTTCCTTT. Amino acid sequence: CASTPRGWGSTEASF.

The J gene is TRBJ1-2, the V gene TRBV28; maybe TRBD1 (5 bases). This CDR3 has 14 amino acids. Germline V gives CDR1 MDHEN, CDR2 SYDVKM. V was trimmed by 6 bases and J by 3 bases, leaving 14 bases between them. Here the CDR3 reads CASSPRQSYYGYTF. CDR3 in DNA: TGTGCCAGCAGCCCAAGACAGTCTTACTATGGCTACACCTTC.

This chain uses TRBV3-1 with TRBJ2-7, with 8 positions matching TRBD2. Trimming took 1 base from V and 1 from J; bases not matched to a gene: 9. The CDR3 is 17 residues long. Germline V gene data show CDR1 as LGHDT and CDR2 as YNNKEL (reference sequence). The CDR3 protein is CASSQGASGRGSYEQYF. Written as DNA, the CDR3 is TGTGCCAGCAGCCAAGGAGCTAGCGGGCGGGGTTCCTACGAGCAGTACTTC.